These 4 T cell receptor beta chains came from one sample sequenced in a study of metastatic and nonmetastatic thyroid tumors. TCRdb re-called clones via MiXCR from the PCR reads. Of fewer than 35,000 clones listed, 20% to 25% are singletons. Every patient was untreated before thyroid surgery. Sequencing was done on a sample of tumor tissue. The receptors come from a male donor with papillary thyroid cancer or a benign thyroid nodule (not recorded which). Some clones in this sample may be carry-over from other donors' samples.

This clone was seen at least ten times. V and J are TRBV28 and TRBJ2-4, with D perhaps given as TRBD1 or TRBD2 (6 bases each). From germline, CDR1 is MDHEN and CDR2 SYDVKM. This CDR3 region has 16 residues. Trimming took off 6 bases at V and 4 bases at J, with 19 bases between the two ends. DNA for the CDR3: TGTGCCAGCAGAAATATACAGGGAGGATTGAAAAACATTCAGTACTTC. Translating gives CASRNIQGGLKNIQYF.

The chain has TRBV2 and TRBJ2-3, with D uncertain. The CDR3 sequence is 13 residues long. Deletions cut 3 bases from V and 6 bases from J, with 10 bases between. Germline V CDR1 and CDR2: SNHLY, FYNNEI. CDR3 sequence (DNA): TGTGCCAGCAGTGATTCGGTACACGATACGCAGTATTTT. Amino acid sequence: CASSDSVHDTQYF.

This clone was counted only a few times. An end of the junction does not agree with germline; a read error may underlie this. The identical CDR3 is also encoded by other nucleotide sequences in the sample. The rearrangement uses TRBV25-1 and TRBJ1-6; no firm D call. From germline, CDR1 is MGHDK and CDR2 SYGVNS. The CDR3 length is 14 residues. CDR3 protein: CASRGNSYNSPLHF. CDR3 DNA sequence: TGTGCCAGCAGAGGGAACTCATATAATTCACCCCTACACTTT.

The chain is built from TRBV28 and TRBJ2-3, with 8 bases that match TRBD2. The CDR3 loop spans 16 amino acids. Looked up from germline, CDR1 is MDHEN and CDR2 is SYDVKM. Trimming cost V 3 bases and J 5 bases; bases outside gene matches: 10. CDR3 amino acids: CASSLPGLAVGDTQYF. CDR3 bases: TGTGCCAGCAGTTTGCCTGGACTAGCAGTCGGAGATACGCAGTATTTT.